One and the same sample provided the 23 T cell receptor beta chains below, sequenced in a study of early T cells in non-severe SARS-CoV-2 infection. In TCRdb, the 5' RACE reads were re-called with MiXCR into one record per CDR3 protein. The sample includes roughly 35,000 distinct CDR3 sequences, 5% to 6% of them seen just once. Specimen: whole blood. All receptors derive from an adult who was a healthcare worker with PCR-confirmed SARS-CoV-2 infection or an uninfected control (not recorded which).

This chain links TRBV5-4 with TRBJ1-1, with a possible D match to TRBD1 (6 bases). CDR1 is SGHNT, CDR2 YYREEE, per germline (reference sequence). Trimming took 4 bases from V and 1 from J, leaving 17 bases between them. The CDR3 runs to 16 residues. The CDR3 nucleotides read TGTGCCAGCAGCCGAGGGGCAGGGGCGGCGAACACTGAAGCTTTCTTT. This encodes CASSRGAGAANTEAFF.

This clonotype is judged hyperexpanded. The chain links TRBV4-2 to TRBJ2-1; 8 bases match TRBD1. Losses at the gene ends were 1 base for V and 2 bases for J; bases not matched to a gene: 4. The CDR3 runs to 16 residues. Germline assignment: CDR1 LGHNA and CDR2 YNFKEQ. The CDR3, as DNA: TGTGCCAGCAGCCAAGGTGCGGGACAGGCCTACAATGAGCAGTTCTTC. Translation: CASSQGAGQAYNEQFF.

This clonotype has at least ten counts. The chain combines TRBV12-3 or TRBV12-4 with TRBJ1-1; D is uncertain. CDR3 length: 14 amino acids. V was shortened by 3 bases and J by 0 bases, with 8 bases between the two germline ends. Here the CDR3 DNA reads TGTGCCAGCAGTTTGCGGTCCATGAACACTGAAGCTTTCTTT. Protein product: CASSLRSMNTEAFF.

This clonotype appeared a few times. A read error may produce the germline difference seen at one junction end. The J gene is TRBJ2-7, the V gene TRBV7-2; 14 bases line up with TRBD2. Germline CDR1 SGHTA, CDR2 FQGNSA. There are 13 residues in the CDR3. The CDR3 DNA reads TGTGCCAGCAGCTGGGGGACTAGCGGGGGTAGGAACTTC. Residues: CASSWGTSGGRNF. Full variable domain (missing parts from reference TRBV7-2 and TRBJ2-7): GAGVSQSPSNKVTEKGKDVELRCDPISGHTALYWYRQSLGQGLEFLIYFQGNSAPDKSGLPSDRFSAERTGGSVSTLTIQRTQQEDSAVYLCASSWGTSGGRNFGPGTRLTVT.

This clonotype was seen more than once but under ten times. The chain carries TRBV28 and TRBJ1-2, with TRBD1 as a possible D gene (5 bases). With 7 bases removed from V and 6 bases from J, the gap between germline ends came to 21 bases. Germline V gives CDR1 MDHEN, CDR2 SYDVKM. The CDR3 has 15 residues. CDR3 nucleotides: TGTGCCAGCACCCTTGACCGACCCTGGGGCGATGGCTACACCTTC. This sequence encodes CASTLDRPWGDGYTF.

Only a few counts were recorded for this clonotype. This chain connects TRBV28 to TRBJ2-7; TRBD1 or TRBD2 may be the D gene (5 bases each). V dropped 6 bases and J dropped 0 bases, with 15 bases sitting between them. CDR3 size: 15 residues. Germline CDR1 reads MDHEN; CDR2 reads SYDVKM. The DNA for the CDR3 is TGTGCCAGCAGAGGGGCCGACACTAGCTCCTACGAGCAGTACTTC. Amino acids: CASRGADTSSYEQYF.

This clonotype was seen a handful of times. This chain joins TRBV7-2 and TRBJ2-7; D may be TRBD2 (5 bases). Germline values: CDR1 SGHTA, CDR2 FQGNSA. V was trimmed by 1 base and J by 6 bases, leaving 10 bases between them. This CDR3 is built from 13 residues. The CDR3 region is CASSLVRAAEQYF. The CDR3 DNA follows: TGTGCCAGCAGCTTAGTGCGGGCCGCCGAGCAGTACTTC.

This clonotype was recorded many times. This chain links TRBV7-3 with TRBJ1-1; D unresolved. Germline V gene sequence: CDR1 SGHTA, CDR2 FQGTGA. CDR3 size: 13 residues. V lost 3 bases to trimming and J lost 1 base, with 6 bases between them. The CDR3 loop is CASSFTPNTEAFF. CDR3 DNA: TGTGCCAGCAGCTTCACGCCGAACACTGAAGCTTTCTTT.

This clonotype showed up many times. V is TRBV7-2 and J is TRBJ1-6; possibly TRBD1 for D (5 bases). CDR1 SGHTA and CDR2 FQGNSA come from the germline V gene. This CDR3 has 15 residues. V dropped 5 bases and J dropped 7 bases, with 15 bases sitting between them. The CDR3, as DNA: TGTGCCAGCAGCCCGCAGCAGGGACGGAATTCACCCCTCCACTTT. Translated: CASSPQQGRNSPLHF.

This clonotype was recorded a few times. The genes are TRBV7-9 and TRBJ1-2; D gene uncertain. The CDR3 is 13 amino acids. Germline V lookup: CDR1 SEHNR, CDR2 FQNEAQ (reference sequence). V dropped 5 bases and J dropped 2 bases, with 9 bases sitting between them. This CDR3 is CASSQPSNYGYTF. The DNA for the CDR3 is TGTGCCAGCAGCCAACCCTCAAACTATGGCTACACCTTC.

This clonotype was detected many times. This chain links TRBV27 with TRBJ1-2, with 7 bases identical to TRBD1. Germline V gene sequence: CDR1 MNHEY, CDR2 SMNVEV (reference sequence). The CDR3 covers 13 residues. V was pared by 6 bases and J by 4 bases, with 5 bases of the junction left unmatched. CDR3 in DNA: TGTGCCAGCAGGCCGACAGGGAGCTATGGCTACACCTTC. It specifies CASRPTGSYGYTF.

This clonotype was seen repeatedly, ten times or more. The V gene is TRBV29-1, the J gene TRBJ2-1; 11 positions agree with TRBD2. This CDR3 spans 15 amino acids. V gave up 2 bases and J gave up 7 bases; unmatched junction bases: 7. Germline values: CDR1 SQVTM, CDR2 ANQGSEA. CDR3 in DNA: TGCAGCGTTGAAAGGTATAGCGGGGGGGCTAATGAGCAGTTCTTC. Amino acid sequence: CSVERYSGGANEQFF.

This clonotype has more than one count but fewer than ten. This rearrangement joins TRBV20-1 to TRBJ2-5; no firm D call. V lost 5 bases to trimming and J lost 5 bases, with 12 bases between them. The V gene's germline CDR1 is DFQATT and CDR2 SNEGSKA (reference sequence). The CDR3 has 12 residues. CDR3 DNA: TGCAGTGCTTCGACGATTGGGGAGACCCAGTACTTC. Amino acids: CSASTIGETQYF.

This chain connects TRBV4-2 to TRBJ2-7, with D possibly matching TRBD1 (5 bases). Trimming took off 4 bases at V and 2 bases at J, with 9 bases between the two ends. The CDR3 sequence is 13 residues long. In germline, CDR1 is LGHNA, CDR2 YNFKEQ. CDR3 DNA sequence: TGTGCCAGCAGCCCTGGGGCAGCCTACGAGCAGTACTTC. Residues: CASSPGAAYEQYF.

The V call is TRBV7-2, the J call TRBJ1-1, with no clear D. Looked up from germline, CDR1 is SGHTA and CDR2 is FQGNSA. The CDR3 runs 13 residues. The V gene lost 5 bases and the J gene lost 0 bases, with 7 bases spanning the gap. CDR3 DNA sequence: TGTGCCAGCAGCCCGACCATGAACACTGAAGCTTTCTTT. Its translation: CASSPTMNTEAFF.

This clonotype came up a few times. The chain links TRBV5-4 to TRBJ2-3; 12 nucleotides agree with TRBD2. Germline V gene data show CDR1 as SGHNT and CDR2 as YYREEE (reference sequence). This CDR3 has 17 amino acids. The junction had 4 bases not matched to a gene; V was cut back by 0 bases and J by 2 bases. Written as DNA, the CDR3 is TGTGCCAGCAGCTTGGAGCTAGCGGGAGGGCTCACAGATACGCAGTATTTT. As protein: CASSLELAGGLTDTQYF.

The J gene is TRBJ2-1, the V gene TRBV14; TRBD2 matches at 8 bases. CDR1 and CDR2 (germline): SGHDN, FVKESK. This CDR3 has 18 residues. Unmatched junction bases numbered 11, after V lost 4 bases and J lost 0 bases. The DNA of the CDR3 is TGTGCCAGCAGCCCCAGGTCACTAGCGGATAGCTCCTACAATGAGCAGTTCTTC. The encoded protein is CASSPRSLADSSYNEQFF.

This clonotype was recorded many times. The rearrangement links TRBV4-1 to TRBJ2-2; unclear D gene. The CDR3 sequence is 13 residues long. Per germline, CDR1 MGHRA and CDR2 YSYEKL. The ends were cut back, 4 bases at V and 4 bases at J, with 7 bases in the middle. CDR3 in amino acids: CASSLTGTGELFF. DNA for the CDR3: TGCGCCAGCAGCCTAACGGGCACCGGGGAGCTGTTTTTT.

This clonotype has just a few counts. The chain combines TRBV6-6 with TRBJ2-7; the match to TRBD1 covers 7 bases. The CDR3 runs 14 residues. With V trimmed by 6 bases and J by 2 bases, 7 bases remained unmatched. Germline lookup yields CDR1 MNHNY and CDR2 SVGAGI (reference sequence). The CDR3 bases are TGTGCCAGCAGCGCAGGACAGGCCACCTACGAGCAGTACTTC. This gives the protein CASSAGQATYEQYF.

The chain uses TRBV20-1 and TRBJ2-2; 9 bases are shared with TRBD1. This CDR3 is built from 15 residues. V dropped 1 base and J dropped 5; count of bases not matched to a gene: 5. CDR1 is DFQATT and CDR2 is SNEGSKA in the germline V gene (reference sequence). CDR3 loop: CSARGSGTGTGELFF. CDR3 DNA: TGCAGTGCTAGAGGGAGTGGGACAGGGACCGGGGAGCTGTTTTTT.

This clonotype came up many times. The CDR3 nucleotides read TGTGCCAGCAATCCGACAGGGTCGGGCGAGCAGTACTTC. It translates to CASNPTGSGEQYF. The chain couples TRBV11-1 to TRBJ2-7; TRBD1 aligns across 7 bases. The CDR3 spans 13 residues. V lost 7 bases to trimming and J lost 6 bases; unmatched junction nucleotides: 9. Germline V gives CDR1 SGHAT, CDR2 FQDESV (reference sequence).

This clonotype was counted many times. The rearrangement joins TRBV6-4 to TRBJ2-1; D is possibly TRBD1 (6 bases). The CDR3 spans 15 residues. The germline V gene encodes CDR1 MRHNA and CDR2 SNTAGT. Trimming removed 8 bases from V and 1 base from J, with 15 bases in between. The CDR3 coding sequence is TGTGCCAGCTCTCCTGAGGACAGTTCCTACAATGAGCAGTTCTTC. It translates to CASSPEDSSYNEQFF.

This clonotype appeared many times. The chain joins TRBV7-2 to TRBJ2-3; D is undetermined. Trimming stripped 1 base from V and 7 bases from J, with 12 bases between. Germline CDR1 and CDR2: SGHTA and FQGNSA. The CDR3 sequence is 14 residues long. DNA for the CDR3: TGTGCCAGCAGCTTAGGCCAAGCCCGGAATACGCAGTATTTT. The encoded protein is CASSLGQARNTQYF.